This T cell receptor (beta chain) emerged from a study of long-term antiretroviral therapy in people with HIV. Study-wide points: No data on ART adherence, viral resistance or therapy changes. HIV repertoires covered narrower CDR3 length ranges than controls did.

V shed 7 bases, J shed 8 bases, and the junction held 8 bases outside the gene matches. Germline lookup yields CDR1 MDHEN and CDR2 SYDVKM. There are 14 residues in the CDR3. Comments on this clone: The target antigen is unknown.

Investigators performed immunoSEQ version v3.0 at survey level. Using immunoSEQ multiplex PCR, the repertoire was profiled, and TCRdb retains in-frame clones only, with some absent. The repertoire holds about 36,000 clones, with over 75% as singletons. The sequences come from unsorted PBMCs, collected 0.6 years after starting antiretroviral therapy. The TCR comes from a young man with HIV. The chain combines TRBV28 with TRBJ1-4, with 9 bases identical to TRBD1. The CDR3 DNA follows: TGTGCCAGCACCCACAGGGGGCAGGCGGAAAAACTGTTTTTT. Translated, it gives CASTHRGQAEKLFF.